Below, 22 T cell receptor beta chains from the same sample are listed, as sequenced in a study of shared clonotypes between healthy human individuals. The table came from immunoSEQ multiplex PCR; TCRdb's copy has only in-frame clones and leaves some out. The sample includes about 2 million clones, just under 95% of them seen just once. CD45RO-negative, CCR7-selected cells formed the naive CD8 fraction, which excluded terminally differentiated effector memory CD45RA+ cells. Input material: naive CD8+ T cells sorted from blood. The receptors were sampled from a man aged 18 to 35 in good health.

The chain has TRBV11-2 and TRBJ2-7; TRBD1 matches at 8 bases. CDR1 is SGHAT and CDR2 is FQNNGV in the germline V gene. There are 14 residues in the CDR3. V was pared by 2 bases and J by 5 bases, with 5 bases of the junction left unmatched. The CDR3 reads CASSLQGADNEQYF. The DNA for the CDR3 is TGTGCCAGCAGCTTACAGGGGGCTGACAACGAGCAGTACTTC. The entire variable domain, with the rest obtained from reference TRBV11-2 and TRBJ2-7, is as follows: EAGVAQSPRYKIIEKRQSVAFWCNPISGHATLYWYQQILGQGPKLLIQFQNNGVVDDSQLPKDRFSAERLKGVDSTLKIQPAKLEDSAVYLCASSLQGADNEQYFGPGTRLTVT.

The gene calls are TRBV19 and TRBJ2-1, with D hard to call. This CDR3 contains 15 residues. Germline lookup yields CDR1 LNHDA and CDR2 SQIVND (reference sequence). V was clipped by 6 bases and J by 6 bases, with 18 bases between them. CDR3 DNA: TGTGCCAGTAGAAGGACCGAACAAGAAGTCAATGAGCAGTTCTTC. Translated: CASRRTEQEVNEQFF.

This clone showed up just once. The rearrangement uses TRBV30 and TRBJ2-5; D not resolved. CDR3 size: 13 residues. The germline V gene encodes CDR1 GTSNPN and CDR2 SVGIG (reference sequence). The V end was cut by 0 bases, the J end by 5 bases, with 10 bases between. Here the CDR3 reads CAWSVDSPETQYF. The CDR3 coding sequence is TGTGCCTGGAGTGTAGACTCCCCGGAGACCCAGTACTTC.

J is TRBJ1-6 and V is TRBV5-4, with 8 bases fitting TRBD1. Germline CDR1 reads SGHNT; CDR2 reads YYREEE (reference sequence). V was pared by 4 bases and J by 3 bases, with 6 bases of the junction left unmatched. CDR3 size: 16 residues. The CDR3 DNA follows: TGTGCCAGCAGCCAGTATGGACAGGGCTATAATTCACCCCTCCACTTT. It encodes CASSQYGQGYNSPLHF.

This CDR3 is CASSPDSYRTDTQYF. The CDR3 nucleotides read TGTGCCAGCAGCCCTGACTCGTACCGCACAGATACGCAGTATTTT. The rearrangement joins TRBV28 to TRBJ2-3; D gene unclear. The CDR3 runs 15 residues. V lost 6 bases and J 1 base, leaving 14 bases between the germline ends. CDR1 and CDR2 (germline): MDHEN, SYDVKM.

V usage is TRBV30 and J usage is TRBJ1-5, with a tentative D call TRBD1 (6 bases). Germline V gene lookup returns CDR1 GTSNPN and CDR2 SVGIG (reference sequence). The CDR3 has 14 residues. V was cut by 2 bases and J by 6 bases, with 14 bases left in between. CDR3 in DNA: TGTGCCTGGAGTCCTCGAGGGGGTGTTCAGCCCCAGCATTTT. Amino acids: CAWSPRGGVQPQHF.

The rearrangement joins TRBV6-5 to TRBJ2-7; 7 nucleotides match TRBD2. The germline CDR1 and CDR2 sequences are MNHEY and SVGAGI. With 6 bases clipped from V and 0 bases from J, the junction kept 5 bases outside the gene matches. The CDR3 is made up of 14 amino acids. DNA for the CDR3: TGTGCCAGCAGCCCCGGGGGGTACTCCTACGAGCAGTACTTC. Its translation is CASSPGGYSYEQYF.

This CDR3 reads CASSQVSVDPSYEQYF. For the CDR3, the DNA is TGCGCCAGCAGCCAAGTCTCCGTAGACCCCTCCTACGAGCAGTACTTC. This chain links TRBV4-3 with TRBJ2-7; no definite D call. V lost 1 base and J lost 0, with 13 bases in between. The CDR3 has 16 residues. The germline CDR1 and CDR2 sequences are LGHNA and YSLEER.

CDR3 bases: TGTGCCAGCGAGGGCCAGAGCTCCTACGAGCAGTACTTC. This translates into CASEGQSSYEQYF. V gene TRBV6-6 combines with J gene TRBJ2-7; D may be TRBD2 (5 bases). Between the trimmed V and J ends, which lost 8 bases and 0 bases, there was a span of 11 bases. CDR3 length equals 13 residues. Germline lookup yields CDR1 MNHNY and CDR2 SVGAGI (reference sequence).

The chain joins TRBV5-1 to TRBJ2-3; TRBD1 aligns across 8 bases. Germline values: CDR1 SGHRS, CDR2 YFSETQ. This CDR3 is 15 amino acids long. The ends lost 4 bases at V and 5 bases at J; junction bases unmatched: 9. The CDR3 nucleotides read TGCGCCAGCAGCACCGGACAGGGCTTCTTAGATACGCAGTATTTT. This sequence encodes CASSTGQGFLDTQYF.

V gene TRBV5-1 combines with J gene TRBJ2-1; 8 bases are shared with TRBD2. Unmatched junction bases numbered 1, after V lost 0 bases and J lost 5 bases. The CDR3 covers 14 residues. CDR1 and CDR2 (germline): SGHRS, YFSETQ. The DNA for the CDR3 is TGCGCCAGCAGCTTGGAAGCGGGGGACAATGAGCAGTTCTTC. Translating gives CASSLEAGDNEQFF.

The chain has TRBV9 and TRBJ2-5; 7 nucleotides align to TRBD1. Germline V gene sequence: CDR1 SGDLS, CDR2 YYNGEE. This CDR3 spans 13 amino acids. The J segment lost 5 bases and the V segment lost 4 bases, leaving 5 bases of the junction unmatched. Here the CDR3 reads CASSSTGEETQYF. For the CDR3, the DNA is TGTGCCAGCAGCTCCACAGGGGAGGAGACCCAGTACTTC.

In DNA, the CDR3 is TGCGCCAGCAGTGAGTCGGGAGGTTGGACAGGATCGAACACCGGGGAGCTGTTTTTT. As protein: CASSESGGWTGSNTGELFF. The chain recombines TRBV10-1 with TRBJ2-2; possible D gene TRBD1, 7 bases. Trimming removed 0 bases at V and 0 bases at J, with 17 bases between. The CDR3 contains 19 residues. Germline V CDR1 and CDR2: WNHNN, SYGVQD (reference sequence).

Points on this clone: Other DNA sequences in the same sample also yield this CDR3. This chain uses TRBV11-2 with TRBJ1-1; no clear D gene. The CDR3 is 14 amino acids. V lost 1 base to trimming and J lost 1 base, with 7 bases between them. Germline loops: CDR1 SGHAT, CDR2 FQNNGV. The CDR3 DNA is TGTGCCAGCAGCTTAGTGGGAGAGAACACTGAAGCTTTCTTT. It translates to CASSLVGENTEAFF.

The CDR3 bases are TGTGCCAGCACGAACAGGGTTAGCAATCAGCCCCAGCATTTT. Its protein is CASTNRVSNQPQHF. The chain uses TRBV28 and TRBJ1-5; D perhaps matches TRBD1 (6 bases). Trimming shortened V by 7 bases and J by 0 bases, and 10 bases separated the two germline ends. CDR1 and CDR2 (germline): MDHEN, SYDVKM. The CDR3 consists of 14 residues.

The rearrangement uses TRBV6-6 and TRBJ2-5; D gene uncertain. The CDR3 spans 13 residues. Per the germline V gene, CDR1 is MNHNY and CDR2 is SVGAGI (reference sequence). V lost 4 bases and J lost 4, with 10 bases in between. CDR3 amino acids: CASSSGPVETQYF. As DNA, the CDR3 is TGTGCCAGCAGTTCCGGGCCAGTAGAGACCCAGTACTTC.

This sequence joins TRBV19 and TRBJ1-1; weak D call: TRBD1 (6 bases). The germline V gene encodes CDR1 LNHDA and CDR2 SQIVND (reference sequence). V lost 8 bases to trimming and J lost 3 bases, with 13 bases between them. The CDR3 loop spans 13 amino acids. The CDR3 loop is CASGLTGYTEAFF. CDR3 DNA sequence: TGTGCCAGTGGCCTAACAGGGTACACTGAAGCTTTCTTT.

This sequence joins TRBV10-3 and TRBJ1-2; 9 nucleotides match TRBD1. This CDR3 spans 15 amino acids. V was pared by 3 bases and J by 5 bases, with 7 bases of the junction left unmatched. Germline V gene data show CDR1 as ENHRY and CDR2 as SYGVKD. The CDR3 here is CAISERDRDPYGYTF. The CDR3 bases are TGTGCCATCAGTGAACGGGACAGGGATCCGTATGGCTACACCTTC.

The V and J genes are TRBV4-1 and TRBJ2-1, with D possibly being TRBD2 (6 bases). From germline, CDR1 is MGHRA and CDR2 YSYEKL. The CDR3 contains 16 residues. V lost 1 base to trimming and J lost 1 base, with 11 bases between them. DNA of the CDR3: TGCGCCAGCAGCCAAGTTCCGGAGGGGTCCTACAATGAGCAGTTCTTC. It yields the protein CASSQVPEGSYNEQFF.

This sequence joins TRBV30 and TRBJ1-5; D is perhaps TRBD1 (6 bases). The CDR3 runs to 17 residues. CDR1 and CDR2 from the germline V gene are GTSNPN and SVGIG (reference sequence). Trimming removed 3 bases at V and 0 bases at J, with 18 bases between. The CDR3 DNA reads as TGTGCCTGGAGGGGGCGTGGGGGCCCCTATAGCAATCAGCCCCAGCATTTT. It is translated as CAWRGRGGPYSNQPQHF.

The rearrangement joins TRBV2 to TRBJ2-7, with 11 bases identical to TRBD2. V lost 4 bases to trimming and J lost 3 bases; unmatched junction nucleotides: 2. CDR1 and CDR2 from the germline V gene are SNHLY and FYNNEI. This CDR3 is built from 14 residues. CDR3 protein: CASSVGTSGYEQYF. The CDR3 coding sequence is TGTGCCAGCAGTGTCGGGACTAGCGGCTACGAGCAGTACTTC.

This chain links TRBV6-5 with TRBJ2-1; D unclear. Germline V gives CDR1 MNHEY, CDR2 SVGAGI. Trimming removed 6 bases from V and 0 bases from J, with 9 bases in between. The CDR3 runs to 14 residues. Here the CDR3 reads CASSFYDSYNEQFF. In DNA, the CDR3 is TGTGCCAGCAGCTTTTACGACTCCTACAATGAGCAGTTCTTC.